These 8 T cell receptor beta chains share one sample of origin, sequenced in a study of tumor and adjacent non-tumor tissue in lung cancer. RNA was extracted from bulk tissue without any cell sorting. Three rounds of nested PCR, following a modified ARM-PCR protocol, produced the TCRbeta library. TCRdb used MiXCR to reprocess the multiplex PCR reads, holding one entry per CDR3 protein. The sample carries over 85,000 distinct CDR3 sequences, approximately 84% recorded once. The source material was lung tumor tissue. The receptor set was obtained from a man in his 70s with non-small cell lung cancer.

A remark on this clonotype: Compared with germline, one end of the junction differs, possibly owing to a read error. This chain joins TRBV29-1 and TRBJ2-5; possibly TRBD1 for D (5 bases). The germline V gene encodes CDR1 SQVTM and CDR2 ANQGSEA. This CDR3 is built from 13 residues. The CDR3 nucleotides are TGCAACGTGGCCTACAGGTCCCAAGAGACCCAGTATTTC. Its protein product is CNVAYRSQETQYF.

A word on this clonotype: Mismatch with germline at one junction end may stem from a read error. The V and J genes are TRBV11-3 and TRBJ2-7, with a tentative D call TRBD1 (5 bases). Germline V lookup: CDR1 SGHNT, CDR2 YENEEA. The CDR3 spans 15 residues. The chain's CDR3 is CASSLDGAQACEQYF. The DNA for the CDR3 is TGTGCTAGCAGCTTAGATGGGGCCCAGGCTTGCGAGCAGTATTTC.

This clonotype was observed a few times. The V call is TRBV20-1, the J call TRBJ1-1, with 10 bases that match TRBD1. Germline V gene lookup returns CDR1 DFQATT and CDR2 SNEGSKA (reference sequence). The CDR3 has 18 residues. J lost 4 bases, V lost 3 bases, and 17 bases had no gene match. DNA for the CDR3: TGCAGTGCTAGGGGGATCGGGACAGGGGCAGTTGGGGGCACTGAAGCTTTCTTT. Its protein is CSARGIGTGAVGGTEAFF.

About this clonotype: The junction does not match germline at one end; this may be a read error. The chain employs TRBV20-1 and TRBJ2-5; the D gene could be TRBD1 or TRBD2 (5 bases each). Germline CDR1 and CDR2: DFQATT and SNEGSKA (reference sequence). This CDR3 contains 15 residues. CDR3 sequence (DNA): TGCAGTGATAGATCTAACTCCGGGGCCGGGGAGACCCAGTACTTC. The encoded protein is CSDRSNSGAGETQYF.

On this clonotype itself: The junction shows a germline mismatch at one end, possibly a read error. This chain connects TRBV29-1 to TRBJ2-4; perhaps TRBD1 as D (5 bases). The CDR3 extends over 13 amino acids. Germline assignment: CDR1 SQVTM and CDR2 ANQGSEA. The CDR3 region is CSIEPRGLDIQYF. The CDR3 bases are TGCAGCATTGAACCTAGGGGTCTCGACATTCAGTACTTC.

This clonotype was counted a single time. V usage is TRBV29-1 and J usage is TRBJ1-1, with D unclear. Per germline, CDR1 SQVTM and CDR2 ANQGSEA. The CDR3 runs to 13 residues. Written as DNA, the CDR3 is TGCAACAGAAAAAGGAGTCGATTCACTGAAGCTTTCTTT. Its protein product is CNRKRSRFTEAFF. The entire variable domain, with the rest obtained from reference TRBV29-1 and TRBJ1-1, is as follows: SAVISQKPSRDICQRGTSLTIQCQVDSQVTMMFWYRQQPGQSLTLIATANQGSEATYESGFVIDKFPISRPNLTFSTLTVSNMSPEDSSIYLCNRKRSRFTEAFFGQGTRLTVV.

Worth noting for this clonotype: Compared with germline, one end of the junction differs, possibly owing to a read error. This chain connects TRBV11-3 to TRBJ1-1; TRBD1 might be the D (6 bases). Germline CDR1 SGHNT, CDR2 YENEEA. The CDR3 loop spans 16 amino acids. The DNA of the CDR3 is TGTGCCAGCACCTTAATTACAGGGTGGATGAACACTGAAGCTTTCTTT. This translates into CASTLITGWMNTEAFF.

In this sample, this clonotype turned up once. At one end, the junction sequence differs from germline, possibly due to a read error. The V call is TRBV6-5, the J call TRBJ2-3; D might be TRBD1 (6 bases). Germline lookup yields CDR1 MNHEY and CDR2 SVGAGI. The CDR3 has 16 residues. CDR3 sequence (DNA): TGTGCTAGCAGTCCCAGCTACAGGGTGAACACAGATGCGCAGTATTTT. Residues: CASSPSYRVNTDAQYF.